This T cell receptor (beta chain) was sequenced in a study of blood T cell repertoires in COVID-19. Study summary: Sources were T cells, B-cell-depleted T cells, or PBMCs; the material itself was cDNA or gDNA.

Participants came from 20 to 25 US areas, aged roughly 18 to 95 years. Cohorts were assigned according to the clinical history that participants reported. The CDR3 covers 14 residues. The V end lost 2 bases, the J end lost 8 bases, and 12 bases lay between the germline ends. Germline assignment: CDR1 LNHDA and CDR2 SQIVND (reference sequence). Per the original methods: Amplification from reference gene primers served as the basis for estimated nucleated cell counts. Method: immunoSEQ multiplex PCR; TCRdb's copy keeps in-frame clones and lacks some. V and J calls and clone size are copied from that table; D and trimming were computed from the DNA. The sample carries a few hundred thousand clones, more than 85% recorded once.

This clonotype was sampled from an older woman who had recovered from COVID-19. Specimen: PBMCs or T cells enriched from blood (not recorded which). This rearrangement joins TRBV19 to TRBJ1-4; D gene unclear. The CDR3 region is CASSIFRGHEKLFF. CDR3 coding DNA: TGTGCCAGTAGTATATTCCGAGGGCACGAAAAACTGTTTTTT.